These T cell receptor beta chains were read from a single sample in a study of T cell repertoires in cytomegalovirus infection. TCRdb passed the reads through MiXCR, listing each CDR3 protein once. The sample holds under 800,000 distinct CDR3 sequences, 20% to 25% seen once. Material for sequencing was CD8+ T cells from PBMCs. The receptors stem from a human donor in good health (CMV status not recorded). Some clones in this sample may be carry-over from other donors' samples. Both conserved end residues are part of each CDR3. The D gene is left open where the match is weak. Size is omitted from some rows. Given values are once, few, many or a class for expanded clones.

d_gene,v_gene,abundance,j_gene,CDR3nt,CDR3aa
NA,TRBV20-1,NA,TRBJ1-2,TGCAGTGCTAGAGATCGGGGGGTGCAGGGAGACTATGGCTACACCTTC,CSARDRGVQGDYGYTF
TRBD1,TRBV4-2,few,TRBJ1-2,TGTGCCAGCAGCCAAGAGGGGCAGGGGGCTGACTATGGCTACACCTTC,CASSQEGQGADYGYTF
NA,TRBV12-3/TRBV12-4,NA,TRBJ2-4,TGTGCCAGCAGTAACACACTAGCCAAAAACATTCAGTACTTC,CASSNTLAKNIQYF
TRBD1,TRBV7-2,many,TRBJ1-5,TGTGCCAGCAGCTCGACAGGGGGCGGCAATCAGCCCCAGCATTTT,CASSSTGGGNQPQHF
NA,TRBV7-2,many,TRBJ2-4,TGTGCCAGCAGCTTAGGGGCACAGAAAAGCAAAAACATTCAGTACTTC,CASSLGAQKSKNIQYF
NA,TRBV25-1,NA,TRBJ2-1,TGTGCCGTAGGACAGATGTACAATGAGCAGTTCTTC,CAVGQMYNEQFF
TRBD2,TRBV12-3/TRBV12-4,many,TRBJ2-5,TGTGCCAGCAGCCTCTGGGGGGGGTCGTTGGAGACCCAGTACTTC,CASSLWGGSLETQYF
NA,TRBV6-6,NA,TRBJ2-5,TGTGCCAGCAGTTACTTGAAGAGACAAGAGACCCAGTACTTC,CASSYLKRQETQYF
NA,TRBV6-8,NA,TRBJ2-1,TGTGCCAGCAGTTTAAGTCCGGGAGAGCAGTTCTTC,CASSLSPGEQFF
NA,TRBV24-1,few,TRBJ2-1,TGTGCCACCAGTGATTCCCGGGCCCGGGGTGGTGAGCAGTTCTTC,CATSDSRARGGEQFF
NA,TRBV7-8,many,TRBJ2-3,TGTGCCAGCAGCCGCTCGCGGTCGGGGCCCACAGATACGCAGTATTTT,CASSRSRSGPTDTQYF
TRBD1,TRBV7-2,many,TRBJ1-5,TGTGCCAGCAGCCTAAACAGGGGCGTCAGTGATCAGCCCCAGCATTTT,CASSLNRGVSDQPQHF
TRBD2,TRBV13,NA,TRBJ2-1,TGTGCCAGCAAAGGGGCTAGCGGGGACCGTCGGAATGAGCAGTTCTTC,CASKGASGDRRNEQFF
NA,TRBV4-1,NA,TRBJ2-5,TGCGCCAGCAGCCAAGGACCGGGACAATCGTACGGAGAGACCCAGTACTTC,CASSQGPGQSYGETQYF
TRBD1,TRBV20-1,NA,TRBJ2-5,TGCAGTGCCACCTTCCGGGACAGCCAAGAGACCCAGTACTTC,CSATFRDSQETQYF
TRBD2,TRBV11-2,NA,TRBJ2-3,TGTGCCAGCAGCCCAAAAAGCGGGGGGCCAGATACGCAGTATTTT,CASSPKSGGPDTQYF
NA,TRBV14,NA,TRBJ2-7,TGTGCCAGCAGCCAAGCATCCCCCGAGCAGTACTTC,CASSQASPEQYF